The T cell receptor beta chain described here comes from a study of blood T cells in healthy people across ages. The V gene lost 4 bases and the J gene lost 2 bases, with 8 bases spanning the gap. The germline V gene encodes CDR1 MNHEY and CDR2 SVGEGT. This CDR3 region has 13 residues. This clonotype was seen only a few times. Sample-barcoded 5' priming and a J-beta primer mix drove a second PCR of 7 to 11 cycles. One entry per CDR3 protein, called by TCRdb with MiXCR from the 5' RACE reads. The sample yields 1.5 million to 2 million distinct CDR3 sequences, more than 35% seen once. Sequencing was carried out using blood. The receptor was derived from a human donor in good health. The V and J genes are TRBV6-2 or TRBV6-3 and TRBJ1-1, with D perhaps TRBD1 (5 bases). The CDR3 loop is CASSFGHNTEAFF. The CDR3 DNA reads TGTGCCAGCAGTTTTGGACATAACACTGAAGCTTTCTTT.